This entry lists 6 T cell receptor beta chains sequenced from one sample in a study of glioma-infiltrating T cells after dendritic cell vaccination. The time point here: after dendritic cell vaccination, including at tumor progression/relapse. The data were produced by immunoSEQ multiplex PCR, yet TCRdb's version contains in-frame clones alone and is incomplete. The table has approximately 85,000 clones, 75% to 90% seen once; the top ten hold 7.5% to 8.5%. Material: blood, obtained after dendritic cell vaccination. These receptors were collected from a human donor with glioblastoma.

The chain joins TRBV7-9 to TRBJ2-3; the match to TRBD2 covers 13 bases. This CDR3 has 17 residues. CDR1 and CDR2 from the germline V gene are SEHNR and FQNEAQ (reference sequence). J was trimmed by 0 bases and V by 2 bases; bases with no gene match: 2. The CDR3 bases are TGTGCCAGCAGCTTAACTAGCGGGAGGGCGAGCACAGATACGCAGTATTTT. This translates into CASSLTSGRASTDTQYF.

CDR3 DNA: TGTGCCAGCAGCCTTAACAGGGGGGGGACGTACGAGCAGTACTTC. It specifies CASSLNRGGTYEQYF. The rearrangement links TRBV7-9 to TRBJ2-7; D is possibly TRBD1 (8 bases). Germline V gene data show CDR1 as SEHNR and CDR2 as FQNEAQ (reference sequence). The CDR3 totals 15 residues. The V gene lost 5 bases and the J gene lost 4 bases, with 18 bases spanning the gap.

This chain links TRBV6-4 with TRBJ1-2; maybe TRBD1 (6 bases). V was shortened by 3 bases and J by 6 bases, with 14 bases between the two germline ends. The CDR3 contains 14 residues. Germline V gene lookup returns CDR1 MRHNA and CDR2 SNTAGT. The CDR3 here is CASSESGGADGYTF. CDR3 nucleotide sequence: TGTGCCAGCAGTGAATCGGGGGGCGCGGATGGCTACACCTTC.

The chain carries TRBV2 and TRBJ2-1; TRBD2 matches 10 bases. Germline assignment: CDR1 SNHLY and CDR2 FYNNEI. V trimming: 2 bases; J trimming: 0 bases; junction bases outside the gene matches: 10. The CDR3 spans 19 residues. CDR3 sequence (DNA): TGTGCCAGCAGTGAAAGGATGCTAGCTAGCGGGAGCTCCTACAATGAGCAGTTCTTC. Translating it yields CASSERMLASGSSYNEQFF. The complete variable domain, with remaining parts taken from reference TRBV2 and TRBJ2-1, reads EPEVTQTPSHQVTQMGQEVILRCVPISNHLYFYWYRQILGQKVEFLVSFYNNEISEKSEIFDDQFSVERPDGSNFTLKIRSTKLEDSAMYFCASSERMLASGSSYNEQFFGPGTRLTVL.

This clone turned up a few times. The V call is TRBV13, the J call TRBJ2-7; 7 bases align to TRBD1. Germline V gives CDR1 PRHDT, CDR2 FYEKMQ (reference sequence). Unmatched junction bases numbered 3, after V lost 0 bases and J lost 4 bases. This CDR3 has 14 amino acids. Here the CDR3 reads CASSLGRGRYEQYF. DNA for the CDR3: TGTGCCAGCAGCTTAGGGAGGGGGCGGTACGAGCAGTACTTC.

The chain's CDR3 is CASRQGDTHYEQYF. The CDR3 DNA reads as TGTGCCAGCAGACAGGGTGATACCCACTACGAGCAGTACTTC. V is TRBV19 and J is TRBJ2-7; TRBD1 aligns across 7 bases. Looked up from germline, CDR1 is LNHDA and CDR2 is SQIVND (reference sequence). This CDR3 contains 14 residues. The V and J ends lost 9 bases and 3 bases, in that order; junction bases with no gene match: 11.